This T cell receptor beta chain appears in the sequencing data of a study of beta chain features in type 1 diabetes. Study-wide findings and caveats: Patients' naive, central memory and regulatory TCRB repertoires appeared more alike than those of healthy donors.

Averaging approximately 0.11 L, one heparinised blood draw was given by each donor. As every portion of the isolated RNA was reverse transcribed, the sequencing read expressed TCRB transcripts. Profiling relied on immunoSEQ multiplex PCR, and the TCRdb table lists in-frame clones only, not all of them. The sample records around 240,000 clones, roughly two thirds being singletons. Germline CDR1 and CDR2: MDHEN and SYDVKM. This CDR3 has 12 amino acids. V was pared by 10 bases and J by 3 bases, with 12 bases between. With respect to this clone: Antigen: not known.

The chain uses TRBV28 and TRBJ1-2; unclear D gene. The sample was naive CD4+ T cells from blood. This TCR was sampled from a man aged 30-40 years in good health. CDR3 sequence reads: CAIELRDYGYTF. CDR3 nucleotide sequence: TGTGCCATCGAACTACGGGACTATGGCTACACCTTC.